This T cell receptor (beta chain) was identified during a study of PD-L1 blockade in urothelial cancer. Turning to the study itself: At 6 weeks and at 3 weeks (second dose) after treatment start, blood was analyzed.

V lost 0 bases and J lost 2, with 13 bases in between. CDR1 KGHSH and CDR2 LQKENI come from the germline V gene. This CDR3 spans 16 amino acids. The method was immunoSEQ multiplex PCR; TCRdb's version includes in-frame clones alone and lacks a portion of them. Among tens of thousands of clones listed, 70% to 85% were seen once. The chain recombines TRBV18 with TRBJ1-1, with a weak D call TRBD1 (5 bases). Material: PBMCs, obtained around atezolizumab (anti-PD-L1) treatment. This TCR came from a man aged 55 to 70 with urothelial cancer. The DNA of the CDR3 is TGTGCCAGCTCACCACCGAGGCGGACAAGTAACACTGAAGCTTTCTTT. Translation gives CASSPPRRTSNTEAFF.